These T cell receptor beta chains were read from a single sample in a study of tumor-infiltrating lymphocytes in primary liver carcinoma. Using its own MiXCR run on the multiplex PCR reads, TCRdb lists one record per CDR3 protein. The repertoire holds a few hundred thousand distinct CDR3 sequences, around three fifths seen once, with about a sixth in the top ten. Sequenced: peripheral blood. Source of these receptors: a woman in her twenties or thirties with primary liver carcinoma and hepatitis B virus infection. The CDR3 runs from the conserved cysteine through the conserved F or W. The order of the fields is V gene, J gene, clone size, D gene, CDR3 DNA, CDR3 protein. A D gene is named only where the DNA matches it firmly. Some rows have no size entry. The others give once, few or many, or a class for an expanded clone.

v_call: TRBV29-1; j_call: TRBJ2-1; clone_size: NA; d_call: TRBD2; cdr3_nt: TGCAGCGTTGAACGAGCGGGATTTTCCAATGAGCGGTCCTTC; cdr3_aa: CSVERAGFSNERSF
v_call: TRBV11-2; j_call: TRBJ2-7; clone_size: NA; d_call: TRBD1; cdr3_nt: TGTGCCAGCAGCACCTGGGTACAGGGGGGCGAGCAATACTTC; cdr3_aa: CASSTWVQGGEQYF
v_call: TRBV6-6; j_call: TRBJ1-1; clone_size: few; d_call: NA; cdr3_nt: TGTGCCAGCAGTTACTCGGGGGCAGGGCGCGAAACTGAAGCTTTCTTT; cdr3_aa: CASSYSGAGRETEAFF
v_call: TRBV20-1; j_call: TRBJ2-5; clone_size: NA; d_call: NA; cdr3_nt: TGCAGTGCTAGAGAGTGGAGACTAGGAAGGGCAGAGACCCAGTACTTC; cdr3_aa: CSAREWRLGRAETQYF
v_call: TRBV6-5; j_call: TRBJ2-2; clone_size: many; d_call: NA; cdr3_nt: TGTGCCAGCAGGAGGGAGGCCGCCACCGGGGAGCTGTTTTTT; cdr3_aa: CASRREAATGELFF
v_call: TRBV11-2; j_call: TRBJ2-1; clone_size: NA; d_call: NA; cdr3_nt: TGTGTCAGCAGCACCCTAGCAATCAAAGTGAATGAGCAGTTCTTC; cdr3_aa: CVSSTLAIKVNEQFF
v_call: TRBV5-4; j_call: TRBJ1-2; clone_size: few; d_call: NA; cdr3_nt: TGTGCCAGCAGCTCTAGGGTGGCAAACTATGGCTACACCTTC; cdr3_aa: CASSSRVANYGYTF
v_call: TRBV12-3/TRBV12-4; j_call: TRBJ2-1; clone_size: NA; d_call: NA; cdr3_nt: TGTGCCAGCAGTTTACGGGTCAGTGAGCAGTTCTTC; cdr3_aa: CASSLRVSEQFF
v_call: TRBV12-5; j_call: TRBJ1-1; clone_size: once; d_call: NA; cdr3_nt: TGTGCTAATGGTACTACTCTCTCCGACCTCATCACTTACACTGAAGCTTTCTTT; cdr3_aa: CANGTTLSDLITYTEAFF
v_call: TRBV6-2/TRBV6-3; j_call: TRBJ2-7; clone_size: NA; d_call: TRBD2; cdr3_nt: TGTGCCAGCGTGGCTAGCGGGAGAACTGGAGAGCAGTACTTC; cdr3_aa: CASVASGRTGEQYF
v_call: TRBV29-1; j_call: TRBJ2-3; clone_size: many; d_call: NA; cdr3_nt: TGCAGCGTTGAGGGCACAGATACGCAGTATTTT; cdr3_aa: CSVEGTDTQYF
v_call: TRBV12-3/TRBV12-4; j_call: TRBJ2-1; clone_size: few; d_call: TRBD2; cdr3_nt: TGTGCCAGCAGAACAAAGCAACCCACGACTAGCGGGAGTGGTGAGCAGTTCTTC; cdr3_aa: CASRTKQPTTSGSGEQFF
v_call: TRBV4-1; j_call: TRBJ2-1; clone_size: many; d_call: NA; cdr3_nt: TGCGCCAGCAGCCAGGCAGGGCAGGGGAATGAGCAGTTCTTC; cdr3_aa: CASSQAGQGNEQFF